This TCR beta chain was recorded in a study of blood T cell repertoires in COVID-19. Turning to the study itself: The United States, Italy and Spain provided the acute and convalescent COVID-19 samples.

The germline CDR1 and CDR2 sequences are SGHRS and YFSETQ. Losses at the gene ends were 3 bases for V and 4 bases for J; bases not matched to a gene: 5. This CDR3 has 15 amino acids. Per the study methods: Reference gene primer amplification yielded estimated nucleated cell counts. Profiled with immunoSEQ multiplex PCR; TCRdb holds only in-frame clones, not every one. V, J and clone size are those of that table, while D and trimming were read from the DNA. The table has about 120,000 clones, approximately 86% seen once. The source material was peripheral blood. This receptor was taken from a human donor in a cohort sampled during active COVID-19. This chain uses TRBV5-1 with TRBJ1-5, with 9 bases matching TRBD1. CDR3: CASSSTGGSNQPQHF. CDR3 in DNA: TGCGCCAGCAGCTCGACAGGGGGTTCGAATCAGCCCCAGCATTTT.